These 32 T cell receptor beta chains share one sample of origin, sequenced in a study of shared clonotypes between healthy human individuals. The protocol was immunoSEQ multiplex PCR, while the TCRdb copy is restricted to in-frame clones and leaves out a portion. The sample has about 690,000 clones, 90% seen once. The sample taken for sequencing was memory CD8+ T cells from PBMCs. The sample's subset: CD45RO+ cells pooled with CCR7-negative TemRA cells. Receptors originate from a man aged 18 to 29 in good health. Some clones in this sample may be carry-over from other donors' samples.

The chain links TRBV6-1 to TRBJ1-1, with D unclear. Germline loops: CDR1 MNHNS, CDR2 SASEGT. Trimming pared 3 bases from V and 11 bases from J, leaving 10 bases between. This CDR3 region has 11 residues. The CDR3 DNA sequence: TGTGCCAGCAGTGATGGGTTAACGGCTTTCTTT. Translating it yields CASSDGLTAFF.

This chain uses TRBV4-3 with TRBJ1-5; no firm D call. Trimming stripped 0 bases from V and 5 bases from J, with 17 bases between. CDR3 size: 17 residues. Looked up from germline, CDR1 is LGHNA and CDR2 is YSLEER. As DNA, the CDR3 is TGCGCCAGCAGCCAAGAAGGAGACACGGGAACCGATCAGCCCCAGCATTTT. Residues: CASSQEGDTGTDQPQHF.

CDR3 in amino acids: CASGDSGNRDTQYF. CDR3 in DNA: TGTGCCAGCGGCGATAGCGGGAATAGGGATACGCAGTATTTT. The V gene is TRBV11-3, the J gene TRBJ2-3; TRBD2 matches at 8 bases. Trimming took 8 bases from V and 6 from J; bases not matched to a gene: 10. From germline, CDR1 is SGHNT and CDR2 YENEEA. This CDR3 is 14 amino acids long.

V and J are TRBV6-6 and TRBJ1-1, with D hard to call. This CDR3 has 12 amino acids. Germline CDR1 and CDR2: MNHNY and SVGAGI (reference sequence). Deletions cut 2 bases from V and 5 bases from J, with 6 bases between. The CDR3 here is CASSYVGTEAFF. The CDR3 bases are TGTGCCAGCAGTTACGTCGGTACTGAAGCTTTCTTT.

This chain joins TRBV23-1 and TRBJ2-2, with D possibly matching TRBD1 (5 bases). TRBV23-1 is known as an ORF, though its function is uncertain. The germline V and J ends were trimmed by 4 bases and 1 base, with 22 bases remaining between them. CDR3 size: 19 residues. CDR3 amino acids: CASSLFPSGISKNTGELFF. DNA of the CDR3: TGCGCCAGCAGTCTATTTCCTTCAGGGATTTCCAAGAACACCGGGGAGCTGTTTTTT.

The chain joins TRBV5-1 to TRBJ1-4, with unresolved D. Germline V gene data show CDR1 as SGHRS and CDR2 as YFSETQ. Trimming removed 4 bases at V and 0 bases at J, with 10 bases between. The CDR3 spans 15 residues. CDR3 amino acids: CASSNREATNEKLFF. CDR3 in DNA: TGCGCCAGCAGCAACCGAGAGGCAACTAATGAAAAACTGTTTTTT.

CDR3 DNA sequence: TGTGCCAGCAGTTCGGGACCGGGTGAAATCCATTACAATGAGCAGTTCTTC. It encodes CASSSGPGEIHYNEQFF. The rearrangement uses TRBV5-6 and TRBJ2-1; either TRBD1 or TRBD2 may supply D (5 bases each). This CDR3 is built from 17 residues. CDR1 and CDR2 (germline): SGHDT, YYEEEE. V lost 5 bases, J lost 4 bases, and 22 bases lay in between.

The chain couples TRBV28 to TRBJ2-5, with D perhaps TRBD1 or TRBD2 (5 bases each). V was clipped by 4 bases and J by 5 bases, with 14 bases between them. The CDR3 spans 14 residues. Germline lookup yields CDR1 MDHEN and CDR2 SYDVKM. This CDR3 is CASSSGTSYETQYF. The DNA for the CDR3 is TGTGCCAGCAGTTCGGGGACCTCCTACGAGACCCAGTACTTC.

V is TRBV7-3 and J is TRBJ2-7; TRBD2 is a possible D gene (6 bases). Trimming removed 4 bases from V and 5 bases from J, with 12 bases in between. The CDR3 runs to 13 residues. The germline V gene has CDR1 SGHTA and CDR2 FQGTGA. This CDR3 is CASSSKRVNEQYF. The DNA for the CDR3 is TGTGCCAGCAGCTCGAAGCGGGTTAACGAGCAGTACTTC.

This clone showed up just a few times. The gene calls are TRBV7-9 and TRBJ1-1; no firm D call. Trimming removed 7 bases from V and 0 bases from J, with 6 bases in between. This CDR3 region has 12 residues. Germline V lookup: CDR1 SEHNR, CDR2 FQNEAQ (reference sequence). The CDR3 sequence: CASKMMNTEAFF. DNA for the CDR3: TGTGCCAGCAAAATGATGAACACTGAAGCTTTCTTT.

This clone was observed once. The chain employs TRBV27 and TRBJ2-7, with 8 bases identical to TRBD1. CDR1 is MNHEY, CDR2 SMNVEV, per germline (reference sequence). This CDR3 is built from 16 residues. V shed 4 bases and J 5 bases; nucleotides not matched to a gene: 13. The CDR3 coding sequence is TGTGCCAGCAGTTCCCGGACAGGGAAGAGTTCCCACGAGCAGTACTTC. Amino acids: CASSSRTGKSSHEQYF.

V is TRBV27 and J is TRBJ2-7; 8 bases map to TRBD1. The germline gives CDR1 MNHEY, CDR2 SMNVEV (reference sequence). V shed 6 bases, J shed 0 bases, and the junction held 1 base outside the gene matches. The CDR3 is 13 amino acids. Here the CDR3 reads CASRDRVSYEQYF. DNA of the CDR3: TGTGCCAGCAGGGACAGGGTCTCCTACGAGCAGTACTTC.

The chain joins TRBV5-1 to TRBJ2-3; 11 bases align to TRBD1. Germline CDR1 SGHRS, CDR2 YFSETQ. This CDR3 region has 16 residues. The junction had 5 bases not matched to a gene; V was cut back by 0 bases and J by 5 bases. The CDR3 loop is CASSLAGQGARDTQYF. As DNA, the CDR3 is TGCGCCAGCAGCTTGGCCGGACAGGGGGCACGAGATACGCAGTATTTT. Complete variable domain (other parts from reference TRBV5-1 and TRBJ2-3): KAGVTQTPRYLIKTRGQQVTLSCSPISGHRSVSWYQQTPGQGLQFLFEYFSETQRNKGNFPGRFSGRQFSNSRSEMNVSTLELGDSALYLCASSLAGQGARDTQYFGPGTRLTVL.

This chain uses TRBV19 with TRBJ2-1; D ambiguous. Germline V gives CDR1 LNHDA, CDR2 SQIVND (reference sequence). Trimming shortened V by 10 bases and J by 2 bases, and 12 bases separated the two germline ends. CDR3 length equals 13 residues. In DNA form, the CDR3 reads TGTGCCACCCGCACCCCGGCCTACAATGAGCAGTTCTTC. Residues: CATRTPAYNEQFF.

The chain employs TRBV11-2 and TRBJ2-7; D not resolved. Trimming left V 1 base short and J 0 bases short, with 4 bases between. The V gene's germline CDR1 is SGHAT and CDR2 FQNNGV. The CDR3 is 13 residues long. In DNA form, the CDR3 reads TGTGCCAGCAGCTTAGCGCACTCCTACGAGCAGTACTTC. Translated, it gives CASSLAHSYEQYF.

This clone was seen just once. This chain joins TRBV19 and TRBJ1-2; possibly TRBD1 for D (6 bases). Germline-derived CDR1 and CDR2 are LNHDA and SQIVND (reference sequence). The CDR3 spans 12 residues. V was trimmed by 9 bases and J by 1 base, leaving 9 bases between them. This CDR3 reads CASWDNNYGYTF. In DNA form, the CDR3 reads TGTGCCAGCTGGGACAATAACTATGGCTACACCTTC. The full variable domain, with the rest looked up from reference TRBV19 and TRBJ1-2, is DGGITQSPKYLFRKEGQNVTLSCEQNLNHDAMYWYRQDPGQGLRLIYYSQIVNDFQKGDIAEGYSVSREKKESFPLTVTSAQKNPTAFYLCASWDNNYGYTFGSGTRLTVV.

The table lists this clone with a count of one. Here the CDR3 DNA reads TGCAGCGGGTCGACAGGGCCCTACGAGCAGTACTTC. Residues: CSGSTGPYEQYF. V usage is TRBV29-1 and J usage is TRBJ2-7; 7 positions agree with TRBD1. The CDR3 length is 12 residues. CDR1 is SQVTM and CDR2 is ANQGSEA in the germline V gene. V lost 7 bases and J lost 2; bases outside the gene matches: 5.

The gene calls are TRBV11-2 and TRBJ2-1; 15 bases are a match to TRBD2. This CDR3 has 15 amino acids. After removal of 5 bases from V and 7 bases from J, the junction contained 3 bases not matched to a gene. Germline CDR1 SGHAT, CDR2 FQNNGV. The DNA of the CDR3 is TGTGCCAGCAGCCAGGGACTAGCGGGAGGAAATGAGCAGTTCTTC. Translated: CASSQGLAGGNEQFF.

The rearrangement joins TRBV7-2 to TRBJ2-2; maybe TRBD1 (6 bases). This CDR3 has 19 amino acids. The V gene's germline CDR1 is SGHTA and CDR2 FQGNSA. Trimming pared 5 bases from V and 9 bases from J, leaving 31 bases between. The CDR3 loop reads CASSLGGIGGTSPNRELFF. The CDR3, as DNA: TGTGCCAGCAGCCTAGGGGGTATAGGGGGAACTTCCCCAAACCGGGAGCTGTTTTTT.

The chain joins TRBV5-1 to TRBJ1-1; D not resolved. This CDR3 comprises 16 residues. Trimming took 0 bases from V and 2 from J, leaving 14 bases between them. CDR1 is SGHRS, CDR2 YFSETQ, per germline. The CDR3 coding sequence is TGCGCCAGCAGCTTGGAGGCGGGAATGACTAACACTGAAGCTTTCTTT. It codes for CASSLEAGMTNTEAFF.

This clone has just one count. The chain employs TRBV15 and TRBJ1-1; D not certain. The CDR3 is made up of 14 amino acids. Looked up from germline, CDR1 is LNHNV and CDR2 is YYDKDF (reference sequence). Trimming took off 3 bases at V and 3 bases at J, with 11 bases between the two ends. The CDR3 sequence is CATSRGWWDTEAFF. DNA of the CDR3: TGTGCCACCAGCAGGGGCTGGTGGGACACTGAAGCTTTCTTT. Full variable domain (missing parts from reference TRBV15 and TRBJ1-1): DAMVIQNPRYQVTQFGKPVTLSCSQTLNHNVMYWYQQKSSQAPKLLFHYYDKDFNNEADTPDNFQSRRPNTSFCFLDIRSPGLGDTAMYLCATSRGWWDTEAFFGQGTRLTVV.

CDR3 coding DNA: TGTGCCAGCAAATGGGGAGAGACCCAGTACTTC. It translates to CASKWGETQYF. This chain uses TRBV27 with TRBJ2-5; D unclear. The CDR3 is made up of 11 amino acids. V gave up 7 bases and J gave up 4 bases, with 7 bases separating them. Germline V CDR1 and CDR2: MNHEY, SMNVEV (reference sequence).

This chain links TRBV28 with TRBJ2-2, with D unclear. Germline values: CDR1 MDHEN, CDR2 SYDVKM. Between the trimmed V and J ends, which lost 4 bases and 2 bases, there was a span of 17 bases. The CDR3 runs to 17 residues. The CDR3 sequence is CASSSRTFTYNTGELFF. CDR3 nucleotides: TGTGCCAGCAGTTCTCGGACGTTCACTTACAACACCGGGGAGCTGTTTTTT.

The rearrangement joins TRBV5-6 to TRBJ1-1; D is possibly TRBD1 (6 bases). The V end lost 5 bases, the J end lost 1 base, and 12 bases lay between the germline ends. The CDR3 totals 14 residues. Germline CDR1 reads SGHDT; CDR2 reads YYEEEE. The CDR3 region has the DNA TGTGCCAGCAGGTTACAGGGAGGGAACACTGAAGCTTTCTTT. It yields the protein CASRLQGGNTEAFF.

The chain links TRBV28 to TRBJ2-1; D call uncertain. The germline V gene encodes CDR1 MDHEN and CDR2 SYDVKM. V was trimmed by 1 base and J by 0 bases, leaving 10 bases between them. This CDR3 spans 16 amino acids. The CDR3 bases are TGTGCCAGCAGTTTATCGGACCTGAGCTCCTACAATGAGCAGTTCTTC. Protein sequence: CASSLSDLSSYNEQFF.

The chain carries TRBV21-1 and TRBJ2-7; TRBD1 was called by the table and not checked on the DNA. TRBV21-1 has pseudogene status. This CDR3 region has 10 residues. CDR3 loop: CASPRMSTYF. DNA for the CDR3: TGTGCCAGCCCCAGGATGAGCACGTACTTC.

This chain uses TRBV9 with TRBJ2-7; D remains unclear. Trimming left V 5 bases short and J 4 bases short, with 13 bases between. Germline loops: CDR1 SGDLS, CDR2 YYNGEE. The CDR3 is made up of 13 amino acids. CDR3 region: CASSQTPSYEQYF. The CDR3 DNA reads as TGTGCCAGCAGTCAAACCCCATCATACGAGCAGTACTTC.

Regarding this clone: This sample includes further DNA sequences coding for the same CDR3. CDR3 loop: CASSIFLESNQPQHF. CDR3 nucleotides: TGTGCCAGTAGTATTTTCCTGGAGAGCAATCAGCCCCAGCATTTT. The rearrangement links TRBV19 to TRBJ1-5; D is ambiguous. The V end lost 3 bases, the J end lost 1 base, and 10 bases lay between the germline ends. Per the germline V gene, CDR1 is LNHDA and CDR2 is SQIVND (reference sequence). This CDR3 spans 15 amino acids.

The chain carries TRBV9 and TRBJ2-1; no reliable D call. Trimming took off 4 bases at V and 5 bases at J, with 16 bases between the two ends. The germline V gene has CDR1 SGDLS and CDR2 YYNGEE. The CDR3 consists of 15 residues. In nucleotides, the CDR3 is TGTGCCAGCAGCCCGAGGACCCGAACTGACAATGAGCAGTTCTTC. Its protein is CASSPRTRTDNEQFF.

The chain carries TRBV4-1 and TRBJ2-5; tentatively, D is TRBD1 (6 bases). Judging by the DNA end, TRBJ2-7 fits better; the J call may be wrong. This CDR3 comprises 15 residues. Germline assignment: CDR1 MGHRA and CDR2 YSYEKL. For the CDR3, the DNA is TGCGCCAGCAGCCAAGAGGGGGCTAGCTCTCGCGAGCAGTACTTC. It codes for CASSQEGASSREQYF.

The chain is built from TRBV21-1 and TRBJ2-5; the table's D gene call, TRBD1, was not cross checked with the DNA. TRBV21-1 represents a pseudogene. This CDR3 is 15 amino acids long. The CDR3 bases are TGTGCCAGCAGCCAGTTGACAGGGAGAAGGGAGACCCAGTACTTC. This encodes CASSQLTGRRETQYF.

This rearrangement joins TRBV29-1 to TRBJ2-1; 15 bases are a match to TRBD2. Germline-derived CDR1 and CDR2 are SQVTM and ANQGSEA. Losses at the gene ends were 3 bases for V and 0 bases for J; bases not matched to a gene: 6. The CDR3 consists of 18 residues. The CDR3 sequence: CSVEGLAGGKYSYNEQFF. CDR3 bases: TGCAGCGTTGAGGGACTAGCGGGAGGCAAATACTCCTACAATGAGCAGTTCTTC.